This T cell receptor (beta chain) was captured in a study of blood T cell repertoires in COVID-19. At the level of the study: The United States, Italy and Spain provided the acute and convalescent COVID-19 samples.

The CDR3 contains 15 residues. Trimming removed 7 bases from V and 4 bases from J; junction bases left unmatched: 9. The germline gives CDR1 SEHNR, CDR2 FQNEAQ (reference sequence). Exposed enrollees had met someone with a PCR-confirmed or clinician-diagnosed COVID-19 case at some point within the 2 weeks before study entry. The assay was immunoSEQ multiplex PCR, and TCRdb's table has in-frame clones only and misses some. This sample carries about 140,000 clones, around four fifths of them seen once, and the ten largest clones take approximately 5.3%. The material sequenced was PBMCs or T cells enriched from blood (not recorded which). The chain joins TRBV7-9 to TRBJ2-3, with TRBD2 matching over 9 bases. The sequence derives from a man between 65 and 80 years old who had been exposed to COVID-19. CDR3 loop: CASNKREALADTQYF. The CDR3 nucleotides read TGTGCCAGCAACAAGCGGGAGGCCCTCGCAGATACGCAGTATTTT.